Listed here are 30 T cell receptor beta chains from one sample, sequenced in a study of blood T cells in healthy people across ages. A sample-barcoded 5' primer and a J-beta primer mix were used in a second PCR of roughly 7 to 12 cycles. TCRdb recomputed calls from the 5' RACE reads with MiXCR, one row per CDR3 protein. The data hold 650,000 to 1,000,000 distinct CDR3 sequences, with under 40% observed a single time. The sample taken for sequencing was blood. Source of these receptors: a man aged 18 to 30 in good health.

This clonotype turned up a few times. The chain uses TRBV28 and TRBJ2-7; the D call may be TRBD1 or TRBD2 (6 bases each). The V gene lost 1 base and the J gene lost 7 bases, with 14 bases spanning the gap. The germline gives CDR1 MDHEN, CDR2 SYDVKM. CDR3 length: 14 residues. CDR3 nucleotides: TGTGCCAGCAGTTTATTGAGGGGGGCGCAGGAGCAGTACTTC. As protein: CASSLLRGAQEQYF.

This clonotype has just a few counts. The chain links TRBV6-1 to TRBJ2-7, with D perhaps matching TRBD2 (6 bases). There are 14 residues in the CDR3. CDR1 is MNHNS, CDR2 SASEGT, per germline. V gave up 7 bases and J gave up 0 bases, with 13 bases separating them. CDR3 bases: TGTGCCAGCATTGCGCGGGGCCCCTCCTACGAGCAGTACTTC. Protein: CASIARGPSYEQYF.

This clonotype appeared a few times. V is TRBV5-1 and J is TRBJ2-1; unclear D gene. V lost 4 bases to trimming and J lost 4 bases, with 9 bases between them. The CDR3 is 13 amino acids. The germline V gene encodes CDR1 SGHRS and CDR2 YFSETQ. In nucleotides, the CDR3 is TGCGCCAGCAGCACCCGGAATTACAATGAGCAGTTCTTC. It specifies CASSTRNYNEQFF.

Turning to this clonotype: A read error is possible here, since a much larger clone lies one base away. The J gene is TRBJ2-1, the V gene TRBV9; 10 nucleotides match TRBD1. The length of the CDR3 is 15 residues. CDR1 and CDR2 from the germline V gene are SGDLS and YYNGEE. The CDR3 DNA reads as TGTACCAGCAGCCCGGGACAGGGGCGAGCGAATGAGCAGTTCTTC. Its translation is CTSSPGQGRANEQFF.

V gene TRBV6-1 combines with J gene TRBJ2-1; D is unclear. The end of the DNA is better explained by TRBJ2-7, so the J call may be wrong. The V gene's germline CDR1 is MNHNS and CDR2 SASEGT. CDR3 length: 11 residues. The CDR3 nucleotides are TGTGCCAGCGATTGGGTCAATGAGCAGTACTTC. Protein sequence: CASDWVNEQYF.

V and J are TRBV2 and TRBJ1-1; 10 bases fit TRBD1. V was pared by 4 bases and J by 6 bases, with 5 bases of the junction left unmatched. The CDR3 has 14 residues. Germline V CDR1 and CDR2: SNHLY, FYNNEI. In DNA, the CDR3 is TGTGCCAGCAGTGCGGACAGGGGGTCCCCTGAAGCTTTCTTT. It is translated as CASSADRGSPEAFF. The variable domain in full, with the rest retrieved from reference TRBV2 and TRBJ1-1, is EPEVTQTPSHQVTQMGQEVILRCVPISNHLYFYWYRQILGQKVEFLVSFYNNEISEKSEIFDDQFSVERPDGSNFTLKIRSTKLEDSAMYFCASSADRGSPEAFFGQGTRLTVV.

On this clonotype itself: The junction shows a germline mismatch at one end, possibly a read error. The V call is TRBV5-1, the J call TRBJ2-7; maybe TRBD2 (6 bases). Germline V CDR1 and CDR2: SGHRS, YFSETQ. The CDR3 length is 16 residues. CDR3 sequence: CANSPQRATISYEQYF. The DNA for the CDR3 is TGCGCCAACAGCCCCCAGCGGGCTACCATATCCTACGAGCAGTACTTC.

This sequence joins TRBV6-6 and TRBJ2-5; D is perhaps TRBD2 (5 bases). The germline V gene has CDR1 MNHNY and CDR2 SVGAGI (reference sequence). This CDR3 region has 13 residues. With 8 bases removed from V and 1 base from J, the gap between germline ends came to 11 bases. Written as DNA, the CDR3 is TGTGCCAGCGCGGCTAGCACCCAAGAGACCCAGTACTTC. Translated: CASAASTQETQYF.

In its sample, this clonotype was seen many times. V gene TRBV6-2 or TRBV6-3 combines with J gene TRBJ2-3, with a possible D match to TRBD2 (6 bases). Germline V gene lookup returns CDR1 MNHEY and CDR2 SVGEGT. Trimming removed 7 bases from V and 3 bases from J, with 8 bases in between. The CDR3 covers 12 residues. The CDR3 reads CASNRGTDTQYF. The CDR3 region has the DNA TGTGCCAGCAATCGGGGGACAGATACGCAGTATTTT.

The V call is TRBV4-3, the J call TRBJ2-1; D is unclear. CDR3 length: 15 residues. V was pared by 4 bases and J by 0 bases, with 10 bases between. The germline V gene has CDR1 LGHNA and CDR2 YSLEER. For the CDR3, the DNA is TGCGCCAGCAGCCCAAGTCTGGGCTCCTACAATGAGCAGTTCTTC. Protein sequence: CASSPSLGSYNEQFF.

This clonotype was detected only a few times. The CDR3 DNA reads TGTGCCAGCAGCTTACAGGTTACTAAGGACTATGGCTACACCTTC. Translation gives CASSLQVTKDYGYTF. The chain employs TRBV7-2 and TRBJ1-2; D not certain. The CDR3 sequence is 15 residues long. Trimming cost V 2 bases and J 3 bases, with 13 bases left between them. The germline gives CDR1 SGHTA, CDR2 FQGNSA.

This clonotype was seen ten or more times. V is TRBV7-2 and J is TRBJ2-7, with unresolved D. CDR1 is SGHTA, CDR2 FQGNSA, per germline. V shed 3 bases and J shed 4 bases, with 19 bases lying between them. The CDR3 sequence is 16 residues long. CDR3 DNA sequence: TGTGCCAGCAGCTTGGGCCCCCCCCACTACTCATACGAGCAGTACTTC. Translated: CASSLGPPHYSYEQYF.

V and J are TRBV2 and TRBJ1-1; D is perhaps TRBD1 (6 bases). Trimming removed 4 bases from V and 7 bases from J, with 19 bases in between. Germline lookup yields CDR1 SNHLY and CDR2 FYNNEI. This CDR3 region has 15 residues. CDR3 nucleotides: TGTGCCAGCAGTGTGGAGGCAGGGGCAATTAATGAAGCTTTCTTT. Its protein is CASSVEAGAINEAFF.

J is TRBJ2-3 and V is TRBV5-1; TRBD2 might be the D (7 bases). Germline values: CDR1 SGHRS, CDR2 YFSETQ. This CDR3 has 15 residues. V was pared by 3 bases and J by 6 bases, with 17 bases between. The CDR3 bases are TGCGCCAGCAGCTGGAGTCGGGGGGCCGCGGATACGCAGTATTTT. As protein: CASSWSRGAADTQYF. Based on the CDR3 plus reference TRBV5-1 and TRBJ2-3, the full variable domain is KAGVTQTPRYLIKTRGQQVTLSCSPISGHRSVSWYQQTPGQGLQFLFEYFSETQRNKGNFPGRFSGRQFSNSRSEMNVSTLELGDSALYLCASSWSRGAADTQYFGPGTRLTVL.

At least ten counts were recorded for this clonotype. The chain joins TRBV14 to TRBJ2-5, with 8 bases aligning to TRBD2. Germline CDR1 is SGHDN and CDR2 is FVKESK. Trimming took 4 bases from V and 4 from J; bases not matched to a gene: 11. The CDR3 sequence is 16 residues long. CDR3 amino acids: CASSPSGTRTLETQYF. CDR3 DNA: TGTGCCAGCAGCCCATCCGGGACTAGGACCTTAGAGACCCAGTACTTC. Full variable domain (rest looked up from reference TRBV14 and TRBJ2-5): EAGVTQFPSHSVIEKGQTVTLRCDPISGHDNLYWYRRVMGKEIKFLLHFVKESKQDESGMPNNRFLAERTGGTYSTLKVQPAELEDSGVYFCASSPSGTRTLETQYFGPGTRLLVL.

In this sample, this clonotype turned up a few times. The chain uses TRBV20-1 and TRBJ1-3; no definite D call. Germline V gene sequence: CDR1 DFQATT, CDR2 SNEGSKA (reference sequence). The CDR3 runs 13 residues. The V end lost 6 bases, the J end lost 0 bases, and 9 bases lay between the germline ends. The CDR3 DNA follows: TGCAGTGCCCTAAGAGGCTCTGGAAACACCATATATTTT. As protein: CSALRGSGNTIYF.

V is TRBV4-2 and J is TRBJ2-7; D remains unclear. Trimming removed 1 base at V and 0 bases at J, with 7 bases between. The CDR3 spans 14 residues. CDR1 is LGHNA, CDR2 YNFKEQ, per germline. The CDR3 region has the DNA TGTGCCAGCAGCCAAGGTGGCTCCTCCTACGAGCAGTACTTC. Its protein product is CASSQGGSSYEQYF.

The CDR3 protein is CATSDMGTGPDQETQYF. In nucleotides, the CDR3 is TGTGCCACCAGTGATATGGGGACAGGTCCGGACCAAGAGACCCAGTACTTC. This chain joins TRBV24-1 and TRBJ2-5; TRBD1 matches at 8 bases. V shed 3 bases and J 0 bases; nucleotides not matched to a gene: 8. The CDR3 has 17 amino acids. Germline assignment: CDR1 KGHDR and CDR2 SFDVKD.

The CDR3 region is CASSLARRRGEISYNEQFF. The CDR3 nucleotides are TGCGCCAGCAGCTTGGCCCGTCGCCGGGGGGAGATCTCCTACAATGAGCAGTTCTTC. The V and J genes are TRBV5-1 and TRBJ2-1, with TRBD2 matching over 7 bases. The V segment lost 0 bases and the J segment 0 bases; nucleotides outside the gene matches: 12. Germline values: CDR1 SGHRS, CDR2 YFSETQ. The CDR3 contains 19 residues. Combining the CDR3 with reference TRBV5-1 and TRBJ2-1 gives the whole variable domain KAGVTQTPRYLIKTRGQQVTLSCSPISGHRSVSWYQQTPGQGLQFLFEYFSETQRNKGNFPGRFSGRQFSNSRSEMNVSTLELGDSALYLCASSLARRRGEISYNEQFFGPGTRLTVL.

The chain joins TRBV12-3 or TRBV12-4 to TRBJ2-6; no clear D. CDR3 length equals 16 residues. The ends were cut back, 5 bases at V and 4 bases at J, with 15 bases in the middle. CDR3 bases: TGTGCCAGCAGTGTAAGGTACCAAGCGGGGGCCAACGTCCTGACTTTC. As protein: CASSVRYQAGANVLTF.

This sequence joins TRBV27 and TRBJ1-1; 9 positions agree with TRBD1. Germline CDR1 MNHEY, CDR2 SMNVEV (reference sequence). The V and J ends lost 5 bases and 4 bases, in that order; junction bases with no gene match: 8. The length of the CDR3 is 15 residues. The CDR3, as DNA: TGTGCCAGCAGTGCCTCGACAGGGGGGGGCACTGAAGCTTTCTTT. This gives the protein CASSASTGGGTEAFF.

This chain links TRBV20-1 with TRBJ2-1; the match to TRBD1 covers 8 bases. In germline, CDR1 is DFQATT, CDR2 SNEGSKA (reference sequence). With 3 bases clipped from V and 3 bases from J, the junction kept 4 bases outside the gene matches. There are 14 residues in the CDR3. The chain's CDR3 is CSASPGGDYNEQFF. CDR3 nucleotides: TGCAGTGCTAGCCCAGGGGGCGACTACAATGAGCAGTTCTTC.

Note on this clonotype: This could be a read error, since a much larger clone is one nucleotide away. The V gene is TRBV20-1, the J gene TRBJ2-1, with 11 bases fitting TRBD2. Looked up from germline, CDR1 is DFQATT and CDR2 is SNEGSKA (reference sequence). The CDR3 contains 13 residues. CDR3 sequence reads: CGTFSGGGNEQFF. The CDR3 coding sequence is TGCGGAACATTTAGCGGGGGGGGCAATGAGCAGTTCTTC.

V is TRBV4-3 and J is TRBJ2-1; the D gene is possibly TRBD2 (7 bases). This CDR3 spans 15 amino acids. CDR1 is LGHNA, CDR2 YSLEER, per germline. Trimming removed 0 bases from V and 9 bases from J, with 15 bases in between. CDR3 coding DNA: TGCGCCAGCAGCCAAGAGCCTCGGGGGGCGGGTGAGCAGTTCTTC. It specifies CASSQEPRGAGEQFF.

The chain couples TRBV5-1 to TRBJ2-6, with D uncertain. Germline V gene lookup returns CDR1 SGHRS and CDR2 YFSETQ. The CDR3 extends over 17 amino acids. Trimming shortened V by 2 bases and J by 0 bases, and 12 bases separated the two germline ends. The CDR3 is CASSLVNENSGANVLTF. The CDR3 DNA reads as TGCGCCAGCAGCTTAGTCAATGAGAACTCTGGGGCCAACGTCCTGACTTTC.

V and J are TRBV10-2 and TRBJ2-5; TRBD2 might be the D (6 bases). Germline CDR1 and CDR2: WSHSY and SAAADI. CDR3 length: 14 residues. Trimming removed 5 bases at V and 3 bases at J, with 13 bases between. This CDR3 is CASSRDLMEETQYF. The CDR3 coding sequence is TGCGCCAGCAGTCGGGACTTAATGGAAGAGACCCAGTACTTC.

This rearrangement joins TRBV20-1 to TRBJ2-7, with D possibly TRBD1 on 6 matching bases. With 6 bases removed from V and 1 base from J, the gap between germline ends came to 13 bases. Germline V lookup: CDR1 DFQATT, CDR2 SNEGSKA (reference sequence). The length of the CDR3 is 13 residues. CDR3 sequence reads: CSAYQGISYEQYF. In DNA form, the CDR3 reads TGCAGTGCCTACCAGGGGATATCCTACGAGCAGTACTTC.

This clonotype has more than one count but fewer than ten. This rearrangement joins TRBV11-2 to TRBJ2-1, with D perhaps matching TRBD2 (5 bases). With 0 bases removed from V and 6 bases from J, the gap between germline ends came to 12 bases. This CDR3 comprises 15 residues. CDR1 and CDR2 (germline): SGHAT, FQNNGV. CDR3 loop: CASSLDWTPRNEQFF. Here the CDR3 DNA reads TGTGCCAGCAGCTTAGATTGGACTCCACGCAATGAGCAGTTCTTC. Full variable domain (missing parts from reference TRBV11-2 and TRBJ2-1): EAGVAQSPRYKIIEKRQSVAFWCNPISGHATLYWYQQILGQGPKLLIQFQNNGVVDDSQLPKDRFSAERLKGVDSTLKIQPAKLEDSAVYLCASSLDWTPRNEQFFGPGTRLTVL.

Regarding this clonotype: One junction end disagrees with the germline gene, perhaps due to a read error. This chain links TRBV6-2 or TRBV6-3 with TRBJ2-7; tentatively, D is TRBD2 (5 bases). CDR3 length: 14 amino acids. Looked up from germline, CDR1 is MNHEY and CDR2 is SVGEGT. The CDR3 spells CASGHLPDYNEQYF. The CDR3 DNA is TGCGCCAGCGGCCATCTCCCCGACTACAATGAGCAGTACTTC.

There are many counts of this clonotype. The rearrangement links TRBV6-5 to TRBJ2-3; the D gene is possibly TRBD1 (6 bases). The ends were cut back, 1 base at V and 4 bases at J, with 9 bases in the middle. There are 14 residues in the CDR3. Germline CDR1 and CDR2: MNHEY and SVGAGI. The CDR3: CASSYWTDSDTQYF. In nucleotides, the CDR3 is TGTGCCAGCAGTTACTGGACAGATTCAGATACGCAGTATTTT.